Below, 10 T cell receptor beta chains from the same sample are listed, as sequenced in a study of T cell responses to AZD1222 COVID-19 vaccine. Profiling relied on immunoSEQ multiplex PCR, and the TCRdb table lists in-frame clones only, not all of them. The table lists 150,000 or so clones, about 85% of them singletons. The specimen was peripheral blood, collected on day 0 of AZD1222 vaccination. The receptors derive from an adult in good health.

The chain has TRBV6-5 and TRBJ2-5; 7 bases are shared with TRBD2. V trimming: 2 bases; J trimming: 5 bases; junction bases outside the gene matches: 8. Germline values: CDR1 MNHEY, CDR2 SVGAGI. The CDR3 has 15 residues. The chain's CDR3 is CASSYEAGDGETQYF. The DNA of the CDR3 is TGTGCCAGCAGTTACGAGGCGGGGGACGGGGAGACCCAGTACTTC.

The V gene is TRBV28, the J gene TRBJ1-4; weak D call: TRBD1 (6 bases). This CDR3 comprises 13 residues. Trimming stripped 2 bases from V and 8 bases from J, with 9 bases between. Germline V lookup: CDR1 MDHEN, CDR2 SYDVKM. For the CDR3, the DNA is TGTGCCAGCAGTTTAGGACAGCTCGAAAAACTGTTTTTT. Protein product: CASSLGQLEKLFF.

The chain uses TRBV12-5 and TRBJ2-7; the D gene is possibly TRBD1 (6 bases). V lost 1 base, J lost 3 bases, and 10 bases lay in between. The CDR3 has 14 residues. Germline CDR1 LGHNT, CDR2 FRNRAP. For the CDR3, the DNA is TGTGCTAGTGGTTTGGGGACAGCTTTCTACGAGCAGTACTTC. The encoded protein is CASGLGTAFYEQYF.

The J gene is TRBJ1-1, the V gene TRBV6-5; D gene unclear. Germline CDR1 is MNHEY and CDR2 is SVGAGI. CDR3 length: 12 residues. V was pared by 6 bases and J by 7 bases, with 12 bases between. CDR3 bases: TGTGCCAGCAGCCCCGGGTGGGGTGAAGCTTTCTTT. Protein product: CASSPGWGEAFF.

J is TRBJ1-1 and V is TRBV2; no clear D. The germline CDR1 and CDR2 sequences are SNHLY and FYNNEI. Deletions cut 3 bases from V and 8 bases from J, with 10 bases between. This CDR3 region has 12 residues. The CDR3 spells CASSDWQVEAFF. In nucleotides, the CDR3 is TGTGCCAGCAGTGATTGGCAGGTCGAAGCTTTCTTT.

J is TRBJ1-6 and V is TRBV5-1; no clear D gene. This CDR3 has 14 residues. Germline CDR1 SGHRS, CDR2 YFSETQ. Deletions cut 0 bases from V and 8 bases from J, with 9 bases between. In nucleotides, the CDR3 is TGCGCCAGCAGCTTGGAAGGGCGGGATTCACCCCTCCACTTT. Its translation: CASSLEGRDSPLHF.

The rearrangement links TRBV7-6 to TRBJ2-7; tentative D call: TRBD2 (6 bases). The CDR3 loop spans 14 amino acids. Trimming cost V 2 bases and J 5 bases, with 13 bases left between them. Per germline, CDR1 SGHVS and CDR2 FNYEAQ. The CDR3 loop is CASSLFTAGHEQYF. The DNA of the CDR3 is TGTGCCAGCAGCTTATTTACAGCGGGTCACGAGCAGTACTTC.

This chain links TRBV9 with TRBJ1-3; 8 nucleotides align to TRBD1. Trimming removed 7 bases from V and 0 bases from J; junction bases left unmatched: 3. This CDR3 is 14 amino acids long. CDR1 SGDLS and CDR2 YYNGEE come from the germline V gene. CDR3 DNA sequence: TGTGCCAGCTCCGGGACAGGCTCTGGAAACACCATATATTTT. Translated, it gives CASSGTGSGNTIYF.

The chain recombines TRBV6-5 with TRBJ1-1; tentative D call: TRBD1 (6 bases). Trimming pared 4 bases from V and 4 bases from J, leaving 13 bases between. This CDR3 has 14 residues. Germline CDR1 reads MNHEY; CDR2 reads SVGAGI. In DNA form, the CDR3 reads TGTGCCAGCAGTTTAGGGACACCTTCCACTGAAGCTTTCTTT. Translated: CASSLGTPSTEAFF.

The chain employs TRBV28 and TRBJ2-7; TRBD1 agrees at 7 bases. V trimming: 1 base; J trimming: 7 bases; junction bases outside the gene matches: 10. Germline V lookup: CDR1 MDHEN, CDR2 SYDVKM. This CDR3 spans 15 amino acids. The chain's CDR3 is CASSLLKGARGEQYF. CDR3 bases: TGTGCCAGCAGTTTATTGAAGGGGGCACGGGGAGAGCAGTACTTC.